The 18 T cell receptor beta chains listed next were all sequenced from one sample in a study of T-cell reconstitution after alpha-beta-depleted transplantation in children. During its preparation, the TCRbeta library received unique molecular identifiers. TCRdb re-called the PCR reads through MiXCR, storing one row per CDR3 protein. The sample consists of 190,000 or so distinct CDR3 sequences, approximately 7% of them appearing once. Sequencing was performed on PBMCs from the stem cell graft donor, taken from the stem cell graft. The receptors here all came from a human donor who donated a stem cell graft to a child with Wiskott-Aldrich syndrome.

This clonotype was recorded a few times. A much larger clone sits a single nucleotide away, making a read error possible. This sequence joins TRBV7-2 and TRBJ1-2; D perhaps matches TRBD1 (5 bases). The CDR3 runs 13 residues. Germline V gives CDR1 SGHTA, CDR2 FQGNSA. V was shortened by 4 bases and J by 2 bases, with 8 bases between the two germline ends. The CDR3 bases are TGTGCCAGCAGCTCGGGACGGAACTATGGCTACACCTTC. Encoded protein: CASSSGRNYGYTF.

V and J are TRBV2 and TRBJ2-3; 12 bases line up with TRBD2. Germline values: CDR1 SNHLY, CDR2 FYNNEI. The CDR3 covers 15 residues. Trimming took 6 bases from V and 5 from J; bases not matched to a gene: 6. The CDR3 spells CASRELAGGKDTQYF. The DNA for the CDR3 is TGTGCCAGCAGGGAACTAGCGGGGGGTAAAGATACGCAGTATTTT.

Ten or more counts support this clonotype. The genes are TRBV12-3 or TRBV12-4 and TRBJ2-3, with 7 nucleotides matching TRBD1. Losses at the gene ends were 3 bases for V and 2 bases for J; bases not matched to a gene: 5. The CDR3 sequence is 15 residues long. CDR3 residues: CASSFGQAHTDTQYF. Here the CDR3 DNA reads TGTGCCAGCAGTTTCGGACAGGCCCACACAGATACGCAGTATTTT.

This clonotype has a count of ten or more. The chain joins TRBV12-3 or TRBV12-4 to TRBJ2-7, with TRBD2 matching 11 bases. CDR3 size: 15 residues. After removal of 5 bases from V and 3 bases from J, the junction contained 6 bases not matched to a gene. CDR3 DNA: TGTGCCAGCAGTCGACTAGCGGGGCTCCACTACGAGCAGTACTTC. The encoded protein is CASSRLAGLHYEQYF.

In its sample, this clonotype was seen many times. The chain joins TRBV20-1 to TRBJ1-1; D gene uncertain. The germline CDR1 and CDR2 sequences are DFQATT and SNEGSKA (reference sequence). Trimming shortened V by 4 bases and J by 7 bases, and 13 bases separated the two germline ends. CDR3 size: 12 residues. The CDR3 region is CSATEQVFEAFF. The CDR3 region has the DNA TGCAGTGCTACAGAACAAGTCTTTGAAGCTTTCTTT.

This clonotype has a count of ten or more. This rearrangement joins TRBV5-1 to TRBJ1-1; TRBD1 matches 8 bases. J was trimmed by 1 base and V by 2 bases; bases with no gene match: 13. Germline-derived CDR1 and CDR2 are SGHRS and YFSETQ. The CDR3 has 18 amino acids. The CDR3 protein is CASSLTTRTGSGNTEAFF. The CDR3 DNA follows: TGCGCCAGCAGCTTAACAACCCGGACAGGGTCGGGGAACACTGAAGCTTTCTTT.

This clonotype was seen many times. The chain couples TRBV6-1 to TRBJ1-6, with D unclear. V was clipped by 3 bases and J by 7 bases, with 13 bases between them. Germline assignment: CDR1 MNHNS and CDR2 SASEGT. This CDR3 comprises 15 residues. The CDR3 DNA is TGTGCCAGCAGTGACGGGCACCAAGGGAATTCACCCCTCCACTTT. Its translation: CASSDGHQGNSPLHF.

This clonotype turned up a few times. DNA of the CDR3: TGCGCCAGCAGCTTGGCCGGCGGGGGGATGACGTACGAGCAGTACTTC. This gives the protein CASSLAGGGMTYEQYF. V usage is TRBV5-1 and J usage is TRBJ2-7, with TRBD2 matching 8 bases. V was pared by 0 bases and J by 4 bases, with 9 bases of the junction left unmatched. The CDR3 spans 16 residues. Germline V lookup: CDR1 SGHRS, CDR2 YFSETQ.

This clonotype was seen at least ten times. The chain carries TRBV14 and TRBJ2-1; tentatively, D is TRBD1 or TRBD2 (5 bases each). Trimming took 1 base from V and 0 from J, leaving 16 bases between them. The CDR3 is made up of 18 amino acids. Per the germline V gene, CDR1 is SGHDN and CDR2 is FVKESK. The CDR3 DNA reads TGTGCCAGCAGCCAAGGGACATCTGGGGGTCTCTCCTACAATGAGCAGTTCTTC. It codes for CASSQGTSGGLSYNEQFF. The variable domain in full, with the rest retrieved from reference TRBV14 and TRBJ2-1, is EAGVTQFPSHSVIEKGQTVTLRCDPISGHDNLYWYRRVMGKEIKFLLHFVKESKQDESGMPNNRFLAERTGGTYSTLKVQPAELEDSGVYFCASSQGTSGGLSYNEQFFGPGTRLTVL.

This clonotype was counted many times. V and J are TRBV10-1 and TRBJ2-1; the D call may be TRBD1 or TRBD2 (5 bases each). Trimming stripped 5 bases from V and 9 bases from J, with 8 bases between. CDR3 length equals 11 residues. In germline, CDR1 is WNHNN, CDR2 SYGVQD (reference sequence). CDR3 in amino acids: CASSTGGEQFF. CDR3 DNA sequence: TGCGCCAGCAGTACTGGGGGTGAGCAGTTCTTC.

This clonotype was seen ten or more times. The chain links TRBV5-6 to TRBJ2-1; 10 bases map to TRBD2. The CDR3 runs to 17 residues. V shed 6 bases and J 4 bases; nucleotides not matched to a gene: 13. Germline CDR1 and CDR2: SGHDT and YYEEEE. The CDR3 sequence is CASIGITLAGVYNEQFF. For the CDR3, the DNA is TGTGCCAGCATTGGGATTACCCTAGCGGGGGTATACAATGAGCAGTTCTTC. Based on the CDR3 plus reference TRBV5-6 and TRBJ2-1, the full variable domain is DAGVTQSPTHLIKTRGQQVTLRCSPKSGHDTVSWYQQALGQGPQFIFQYYEEEERQRGNFPDRFSGHQFPNYSSELNVNALLLGDSALYLCASIGITLAGVYNEQFFGPGTRLTVL.

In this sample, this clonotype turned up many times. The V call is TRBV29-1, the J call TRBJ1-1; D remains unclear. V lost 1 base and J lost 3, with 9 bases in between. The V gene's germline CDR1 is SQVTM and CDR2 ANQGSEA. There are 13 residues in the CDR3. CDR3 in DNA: TGCAGCGTTGAAGGTCAGTACTACACTGAAGCTTTCTTT. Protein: CSVEGQYYTEAFF.

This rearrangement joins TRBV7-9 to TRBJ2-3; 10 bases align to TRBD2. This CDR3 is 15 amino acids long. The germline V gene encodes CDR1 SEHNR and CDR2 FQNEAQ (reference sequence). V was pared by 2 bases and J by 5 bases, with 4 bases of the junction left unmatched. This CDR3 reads CASSLLAGAEDTQYF. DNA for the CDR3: TGTGCCAGCAGCTTACTAGCGGGAGCGGAAGATACGCAGTATTTT.

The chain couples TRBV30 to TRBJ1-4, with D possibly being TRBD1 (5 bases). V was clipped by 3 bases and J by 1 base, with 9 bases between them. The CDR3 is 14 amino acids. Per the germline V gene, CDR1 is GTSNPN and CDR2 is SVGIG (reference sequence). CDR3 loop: CAWSPRVTNEKLFF. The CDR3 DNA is TGTGCCTGGAGCCCCAGGGTAACTAATGAAAAACTGTTTTTT.

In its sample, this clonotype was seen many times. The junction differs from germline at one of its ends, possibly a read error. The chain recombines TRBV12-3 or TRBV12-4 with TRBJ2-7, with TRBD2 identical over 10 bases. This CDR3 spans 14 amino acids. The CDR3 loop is CASSLAGAIAEQYF. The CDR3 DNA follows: TGTGCCAGCAGTCTAGCGGGAGCAATTGCCGAGCAGTACTTC.

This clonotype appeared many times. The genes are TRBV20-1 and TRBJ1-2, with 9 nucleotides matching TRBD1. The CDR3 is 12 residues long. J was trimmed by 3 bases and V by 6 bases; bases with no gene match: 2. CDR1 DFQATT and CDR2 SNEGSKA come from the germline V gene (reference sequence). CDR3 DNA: TGCAGTGCACGACAGGGGGACTATGGCTACACCTTC. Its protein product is CSARQGDYGYTF.

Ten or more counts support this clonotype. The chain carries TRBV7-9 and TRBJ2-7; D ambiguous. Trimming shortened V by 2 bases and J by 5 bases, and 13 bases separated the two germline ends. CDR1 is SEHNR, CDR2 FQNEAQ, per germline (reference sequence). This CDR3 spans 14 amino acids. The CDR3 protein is CASSLTNRWDEQYF. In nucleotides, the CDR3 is TGTGCCAGCAGCTTAACCAACCGGTGGGACGAGCAGTACTTC.

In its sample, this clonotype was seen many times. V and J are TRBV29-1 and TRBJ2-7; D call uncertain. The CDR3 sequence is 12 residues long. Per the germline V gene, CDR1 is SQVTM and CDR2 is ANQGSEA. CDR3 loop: CPLEVQSYEQYF. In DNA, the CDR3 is TGCCCCCTTGAGGTACAGTCCTACGAGCAGTACTTC.